This entry features one TCR beta chain sequence. This sample was taken from a study of T cell changes during pregnancy in multiple sclerosis. Trimming left V 6 bases short and J 10 bases short, with 18 bases between. The germline CDR1 and CDR2 sequences are MDHEN and SYDVKM. CDR3 length: 13 residues. Profiling relied on immunoSEQ multiplex PCR, and the TCRdb table lists in-frame clones only, not all of them. The table includes fewer than 50,000 clones, about 93% detected once. The sample here was CD4+ T cells from peripheral blood mononuclear cells, taken in the second trimester of pregnancy. The sequence was collected from a female donor in good health, enrolled as a control in a pregnancy study. The chain has TRBV28 and TRBJ1-1; a weak D match, TRBD1 (6 bases). The CDR3 region is CASSNTNREGAFF. The CDR3, as DNA: TGTGCCAGCAGCAATACCAACAGGGAGGGAGCTTTCTTT.